Described below is a single TCR beta chain sequence and its context. V shed 4 bases and J 3 bases; nucleotides not matched to a gene: 1. CDR3 length equals 13 residues. Per the germline V gene, CDR1 is MDHEN and CDR2 is SYDVKM. The sample originates from a study of blood T cell repertoires in COVID-19. At the level of the study: Whether acute or convalescent, the COVID-19 samples came from the United States, Italy and Spain. T cells, B-cell-depleted T cells, or PBMCs provided the cDNA or gDNA that served as material.

Profiled with immunoSEQ multiplex PCR; TCRdb holds only in-frame clones, not every one. The sample has roughly 450,000 clones, roughly 87% seen once. Cohort assignment relied on participant-reported clinical history. Cohort 3 donors counted as recovered after two negative PCRs, clearance, or resolved symptoms. The origin of this receptor is a man between 18 and 35 years old who had recovered from COVID-19. Sequenced input: PBMCs or T cells enriched from blood (not recorded which). The chain combines TRBV28 with TRBJ2-3, with 7 bases fitting TRBD1. CDR3 amino acids: CASSSDRTDTQYF. The CDR3, as DNA: TGTGCCAGCAGTTCGGACAGGACAGATACGCAGTATTTT.